This T cell receptor beta chain was captured by sequencing in a study of cytomegalovirus exposure and HLA in healthy donors. Study-level background: As released early, the data held 70 million to 100 million unique TCRs from HLA-typed donors. General study results and limits: Earlier results showed most TCR beta V segments being productive about 87% or about 30% of the time. Relative to the approximately 660-donor mean, N-insertions were reportedly fewer in an Asian-associated ancestry cluster in a later analysis. In vitro checks showed that three CMV-associated chains really do target CMV antigens.

Germline loops: CDR1 SSHAT, CDR2 FNYEAQ (reference sequence). The CDR3 is 15 amino acids. On this clone: Its antigen is unknown. One end of the junction is discordant with germline, which a read error may explain.

This PCR relied on a set of 60 Vbeta primers and 13 Jbeta primers. Method: immunoSEQ multiplex PCR; TCRdb's copy keeps in-frame clones and lacks some. Here the sample spans roughly 99,000 clones, more than 75% being singletons. The source material was PBMCs. This clonotype was sampled from a woman in her thirties or forties in good health and CMV-seronegative. The genes are TRBV7-7 and TRBJ2-7; 7 nucleotides match TRBD2. The CDR3: CASSLFSGGGYEQYF. The CDR3 region has the DNA TGTGCTAGCAGCTTATTTTCGGGGGGTGGCTACGAGCAGTACTTC.